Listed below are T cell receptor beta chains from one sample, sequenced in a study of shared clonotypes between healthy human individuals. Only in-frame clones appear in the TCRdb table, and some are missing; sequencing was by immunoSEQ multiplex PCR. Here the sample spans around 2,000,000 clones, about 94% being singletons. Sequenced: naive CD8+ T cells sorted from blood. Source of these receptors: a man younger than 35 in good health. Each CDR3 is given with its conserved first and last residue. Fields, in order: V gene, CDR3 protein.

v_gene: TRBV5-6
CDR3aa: CASSRLAKNIQYF

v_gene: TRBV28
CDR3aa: CASRRGTEIYEQYF

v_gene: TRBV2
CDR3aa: CASSEVGRGNSNQPQHF

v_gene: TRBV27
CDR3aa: CASSSPGQGETQYF

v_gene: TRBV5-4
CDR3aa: CASSPLGGYEQYF

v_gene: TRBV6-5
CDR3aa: CASKVRQGFDTEAFF

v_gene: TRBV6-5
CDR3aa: CASSWAEGEAPLHF

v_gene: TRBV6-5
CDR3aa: CASRLDRGYEQYF

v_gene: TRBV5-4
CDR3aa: CASSLSGTYNSPLHF

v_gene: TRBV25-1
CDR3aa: CAPGDTEAFF

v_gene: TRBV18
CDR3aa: CASSPTNTEAFF

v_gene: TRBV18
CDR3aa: CASSPSFRGPSSYEQYF

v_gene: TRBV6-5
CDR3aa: CASTGDGNYEQYF

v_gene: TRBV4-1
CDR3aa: CASSQTGGINEQFF

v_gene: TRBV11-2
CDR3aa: CASSSSDGTPLQYF

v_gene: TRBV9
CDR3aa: CASSALAGGPQETQYF

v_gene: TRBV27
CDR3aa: CASSMTGPKSSYNEQFF

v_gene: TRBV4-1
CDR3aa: CASSPLGGPGNEQFF

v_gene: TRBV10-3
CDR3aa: CAIRTGTGYEQYF

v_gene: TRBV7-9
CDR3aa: CASSPLEGSYQETQYF

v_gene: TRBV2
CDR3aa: CASRRGEPQHF

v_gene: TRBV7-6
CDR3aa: CASSLNAPDWLAGNTGELFF

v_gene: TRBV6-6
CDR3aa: CASTPGGLAKNIQYF

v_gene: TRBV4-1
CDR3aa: CASSQGTVNTEAFF

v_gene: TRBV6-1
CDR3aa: CASSEVLAGGEETQYF

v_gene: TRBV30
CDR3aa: CAWSVGPSYEQYF

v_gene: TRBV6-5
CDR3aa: CASSYSRTEGYNEQFF

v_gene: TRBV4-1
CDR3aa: CASSQDRPGPYEQYF

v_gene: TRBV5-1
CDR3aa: CASSSFPGAGVVDGYTF

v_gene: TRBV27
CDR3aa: CASSRLRRGGDTQYF

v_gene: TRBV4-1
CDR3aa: CASSQGQGPQPQHF

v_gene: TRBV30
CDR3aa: CAWSARPGTAAEAFF

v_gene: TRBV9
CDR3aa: CASSERRSGQGDEQFF

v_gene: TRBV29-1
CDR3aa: CSVVGHSSTDTQYF

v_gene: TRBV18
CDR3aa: CASSSGTSPNNEQFF

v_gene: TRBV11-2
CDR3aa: CASSLDLGALDTEAFF

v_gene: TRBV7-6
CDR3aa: CASSSTSGGSYEQYF

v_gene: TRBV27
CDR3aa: CASSLGASSPEQFF

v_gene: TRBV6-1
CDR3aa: CASSGYEGYTEAFF

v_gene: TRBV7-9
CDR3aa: CASSLYFGMNTEAFF

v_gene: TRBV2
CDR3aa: CASRPTGLYEQYF

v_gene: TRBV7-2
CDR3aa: CASSLEWEGEGEQYF

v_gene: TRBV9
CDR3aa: CASSETGTGRTEAFF

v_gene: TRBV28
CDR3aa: CASSMDWGQTGELFF

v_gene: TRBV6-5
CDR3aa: CASSYSAQPGNTEAFF

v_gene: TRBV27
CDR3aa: CASSLSKGLETQYF

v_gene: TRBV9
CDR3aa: CASSGQGPEAFF

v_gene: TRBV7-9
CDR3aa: CASSSPQGLNTEAFF

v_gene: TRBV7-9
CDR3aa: CASSSPEGTYEQYF

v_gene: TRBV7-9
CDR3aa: CASSFPGPDTGELFF

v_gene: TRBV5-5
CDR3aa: CASSLVGAPNTEAFF

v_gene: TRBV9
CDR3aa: CASSPAEDYNEQFF

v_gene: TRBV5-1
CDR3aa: CASSLETDHYGYTF

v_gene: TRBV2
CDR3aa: CASKEGAGAYEQYF

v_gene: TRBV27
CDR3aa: CASSLREGGLYEQYF

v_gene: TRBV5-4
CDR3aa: CASSLGAGAGDTGELFF

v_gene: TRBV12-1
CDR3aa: CASSLTGQSSGNTIYF

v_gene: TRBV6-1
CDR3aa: CAREGVPLQPQHF